One and the same sample provided the 32 T cell receptor beta chains below, sequenced in a study of T cells after yellow fever vaccination. TCRdb re-called the 5' RACE reads through MiXCR, storing one row per CDR3 protein. The data contain about 73,000 distinct CDR3 sequences, almost 8% of them seen just once; the ten biggest clones take up around 45%. The specimen comprised CD8+ T cells sorted from PBMCs, sampled on the day of the yellow fever booster vaccination. These receptors were taken from a man aged 25-45 years who received the YFV17D yellow fever vaccine.

This clonotype was recorded a few times. V is TRBV7-6 and J is TRBJ2-1; D is undetermined. The germline V gene has CDR1 SGHVS and CDR2 FNYEAQ. V was pared by 3 bases and J by 1 base, with 7 bases between. CDR3 length: 14 residues. The CDR3 region is CASSFTTSYNEQFF. The CDR3 DNA sequence: TGTGCCAGCAGCTTTACAACATCCTACAATGAGCAGTTCTTC.

This clonotype was recorded a few times. For the CDR3, the DNA is TGCGCCAGCAGCGATGGGACAGACACTGAAGCTTTCTTT. Its translation: CASSDGTDTEAFF. V gene TRBV5-1 combines with J gene TRBJ1-1; the match to TRBD1 covers 7 bases. This CDR3 contains 13 residues. From germline, CDR1 is SGHRS and CDR2 YFSETQ. The J segment lost 3 bases and the V segment lost 4 bases, leaving 3 bases of the junction unmatched.

DNA for the CDR3: TGTGCCAGCAGCCCGACCCAGTACTTC. Translation: CASSPTQYF. The rearrangement links TRBV2 to TRBJ2-5; D unresolved. The V gene's germline CDR1 is SNHLY and CDR2 FYNNEI. The CDR3 length is 9 residues. V dropped 6 bases and J dropped 7 bases, with 3 bases sitting between them.

This clonotype has more than one count but fewer than ten. V gene TRBV11-3 combines with J gene TRBJ2-1; D unclear. V lost 5 bases to trimming and J lost 8 bases, with 13 bases between them. Germline V gene sequence: CDR1 SGHNT, CDR2 YENEEA. This CDR3 is built from 13 residues. The CDR3 DNA reads as TGTGCCAGCAGCCCCCCCGGGTGGGATGAGCAGTTCTTC. This codes for CASSPPGWDEQFF.

A few counts support this clonotype. The gene calls are TRBV27 and TRBJ2-3, with TRBD2 matching over 13 bases. V lost 2 bases and J lost 4; bases outside the gene matches: 6. The CDR3 spans 17 residues. The germline gives CDR1 MNHEY, CDR2 SMNVEV (reference sequence). CDR3 in amino acids: CASSLILAGGPADTQYF. The CDR3 DNA reads TGTGCCAGCAGTTTAATACTAGCGGGAGGGCCGGCAGATACGCAGTATTTT.

In its sample, this clonotype was seen a few times. The V gene is TRBV3-1, the J gene TRBJ2-7; 8 nucleotides align to TRBD1. CDR1 LGHDT and CDR2 YNNKEL come from the germline V gene (reference sequence). The junction had 13 bases not matched to a gene; V was cut back by 6 bases and J by 6 bases. CDR3 length: 15 residues. CDR3 loop: CASSPRDRGFGEQYF. The CDR3 DNA reads TGTGCCAGCAGTCCCCGAGACAGGGGATTCGGCGAGCAGTACTTC.

This clonotype was observed a few times. V and J are TRBV29-1 and TRBJ2-7; a weak D match, TRBD2 (6 bases). The CDR3 consists of 13 residues. Trimming pared 6 bases from V and 1 base from J, leaving 13 bases between. Germline-derived CDR1 and CDR2 are SQVTM and ANQGSEA. CDR3 DNA: TGCAGCGTGTCTACGGGGACTTCCTACGAGCAGTACTTC. Translated, it gives CSVSTGTSYEQYF.

The V gene is TRBV13, the J gene TRBJ2-2; a possible D gene is TRBD2 (6 bases). V lost 2 bases and J lost 3, with 19 bases in between. CDR1 is PRHDT and CDR2 is FYEKMQ in the germline V gene (reference sequence). CDR3 size: 18 residues. DNA of the CDR3: TGTGCCAGCAGCTTACAGGACGGACTACTGGGGTACACCGGGGAGCTGTTTTTT. Residues: CASSLQDGLLGYTGELFF.

This clonotype came up a few times. The chain couples TRBV7-6 to TRBJ1-2, with no clear D. The CDR3 runs to 13 residues. Germline lookup yields CDR1 SGHVS and CDR2 FNYEAQ. V dropped 3 bases and J dropped 2 bases, with 7 bases sitting between them. The CDR3, as DNA: TGTGCCAGCAGCTTCTCCCAGAACTATGGCTACACCTTC. The encoded protein is CASSFSQNYGYTF.

This clonotype was counted between two and nine times. This chain uses TRBV19 with TRBJ2-1; no reliable D call. Germline CDR1 LNHDA, CDR2 SQIVND (reference sequence). V was trimmed by 5 bases and J by 8 bases, leaving 13 bases between them. The CDR3 contains 13 residues. CDR3 sequence (DNA): TGTGCCAGTAGTGTCCTTACCTGGGATGAGCAGTTCTTC. It codes for CASSVLTWDEQFF.

The V and J genes are TRBV3-1 and TRBJ2-1; D may be TRBD1 or TRBD2 (5 bases each). The CDR3 has 16 residues. CDR1 is LGHDT, CDR2 YNNKEL, per germline (reference sequence). The V end lost 3 bases, the J end lost 7 bases, and 19 bases lay between the germline ends. In DNA, the CDR3 is TGTGCCAGCAGCCAGCTGGCTATGGGGGAAACTAATGAGCAGTTCTTC. This encodes CASSQLAMGETNEQFF.

The gene calls are TRBV20-1 and TRBJ2-2; 8 nucleotides agree with TRBD2. The CDR3 runs to 15 residues. Germline assignment: CDR1 DFQATT and CDR2 SNEGSKA (reference sequence). V dropped 6 bases and J dropped 3; count of bases not matched to a gene: 9. The CDR3 reads CSAPFREGYTGELFF. The CDR3 coding sequence is TGCAGTGCCCCCTTCCGGGAGGGGTACACCGGGGAGCTGTTTTTT.

This clonotype occurred many times. The chain carries TRBV20-1 and TRBJ2-5; maybe TRBD1 (6 bases). This CDR3 has 14 residues. The V and J ends lost 1 base and 2 bases respectively, with 11 bases between them. Looked up from germline, CDR1 is DFQATT and CDR2 is SNEGSKA (reference sequence). The CDR3 sequence is CSARGDTSQETQYF. The CDR3 coding sequence is TGCAGTGCTAGAGGGGACACAAGTCAAGAGACCCAGTACTTC.

This clonotype has only a few counts. The V and J genes are TRBV29-1 and TRBJ2-3; D unresolved. The CDR3 sequence is 13 residues long. V gave up 4 bases and J gave up 2 bases, with 10 bases separating them. CDR1 is SQVTM, CDR2 ANQGSEA, per germline. CDR3 residues: CSVGLGTTDTQYF. The CDR3 nucleotides read TGCAGCGTTGGACTGGGCACCACAGATACGCAGTATTTT.

This clonotype was picked up a small number of times. This chain connects TRBV7-9 to TRBJ1-6; no clear D gene. Per germline, CDR1 SEHNR and CDR2 FQNEAQ (reference sequence). The CDR3 loop spans 16 amino acids. Trimming took off 4 bases at V and 1 base at J, with 11 bases between the two ends. CDR3 in DNA: TGTGCCAGCAGCTCCTTCGGGAATTCCTATAATTCACCCCTCCACTTT. Translated: CASSSFGNSYNSPLHF.

This clonotype was observed at least ten times. The rearrangement joins TRBV30 to TRBJ2-1, with TRBD2 identical over 9 bases. The CDR3 has 14 residues. Germline V gives CDR1 GTSNPN, CDR2 SVGIG (reference sequence). Trimming cost V 0 bases and J 7 bases; bases outside gene matches: 4. The CDR3 DNA follows: TGTGCCTGGAGTGTACCCAGCGGGAGGAATGAGCAGTTCTTC. Protein sequence: CAWSVPSGRNEQFF.

Only a few counts were recorded for this clonotype. J is TRBJ2-1 and V is TRBV5-1, with D unresolved. The germline V and J ends were trimmed by 3 bases and 3 bases, with 10 bases remaining between them. Germline CDR1 and CDR2: SGHRS and YFSETQ. This CDR3 has 14 residues. As DNA, the CDR3 is TGCGCCAGCAGCTATCAGGACCTCTACAATGAGCAGTTCTTC. It codes for CASSYQDLYNEQFF.

In nucleotides, the CDR3 is TGTGCCAGCACTCCCACGGGGACTAGGGGAGAGCAGTTCTTC. Translated, it gives CASTPTGTRGEQFF. This chain joins TRBV27 and TRBJ2-1; 8 bases match TRBD2. The V segment lost 7 bases and the J segment 10 bases; nucleotides outside the gene matches: 12. This CDR3 has 14 amino acids. The germline V gene has CDR1 MNHEY and CDR2 SMNVEV (reference sequence).

This clonotype was seen a few times. The V call is TRBV20-1, the J call TRBJ1-5, with a possible D match to TRBD1 (6 bases). This CDR3 region has 15 residues. CDR1 DFQATT and CDR2 SNEGSKA come from the germline V gene (reference sequence). Trimming took 3 bases from V and 2 from J, leaving 14 bases between them. The CDR3 region has the DNA TGCAGTGCTAGGGAATTACAGGGAGGCAATCAGCCCCAGCATTTT. Its translation: CSARELQGGNQPQHF.

The rearrangement links TRBV5-4 to TRBJ2-5; TRBD2 aligns across 9 bases. Germline CDR1 is SGHNT and CDR2 is YYREEE (reference sequence). The ends lost 3 bases at V and 1 base at J; junction bases unmatched: 4. The CDR3 runs to 15 residues. The CDR3 DNA reads TGTGCCAGCAGCTCGGGACTAGCCACCCAAGAGACCCAGTACTTC. Translated: CASSSGLATQETQYF. The full variable domain, with the rest looked up from reference TRBV5-4 and TRBJ2-5, is ETGVTQSPTHLIKTRGQQVTLRCSSQSGHNTVSWYQQALGQGPQFIFQYYREEENGRGNFPPRFSGLQFPNYSSELNVNALELDDSALYLCASSSGLATQETQYFGPGTRLLVL.

The V and J genes are TRBV5-1 and TRBJ1-2, with 9 bases that match TRBD1. Germline-derived CDR1 and CDR2 are SGHRS and YFSETQ. The V gene end was trimmed by 4 bases and the J gene end by 2 bases; junction bases not matched to a gene: 9. CDR3 length equals 16 residues. The CDR3 loop reads CASSPGQGFRNYGYTF. The CDR3 DNA sequence: TGCGCCAGCAGCCCGGGACAGGGCTTTAGGAACTATGGCTACACCTTC.

The chain employs TRBV14 and TRBJ1-1; D gene uncertain. The V and J ends lost 1 base and 5 bases respectively, with 8 bases between them. CDR1 and CDR2 from the germline V gene are SGHDN and FVKESK. The CDR3 is 13 residues long. In nucleotides, the CDR3 is TGTGCCAGCAGCCAAGGACAATTAACTGAAGCTTTCTTT. This translates into CASSQGQLTEAFF.

Remarks on this clonotype: At one end, the junction sequence differs from germline, possibly due to a read error. The CDR3 reads CASSLWGGASNQTQHF. CDR3 coding DNA: TGTGCCAGCAGTTTATGGGGGGGCGCAAGCAATCAGACCCAGCATTTT. The chain recombines TRBV28 with TRBJ1-5, with TRBD1 as a possible D gene (6 bases). Germline-derived CDR1 and CDR2 are MDHEN and SYDVKM. The CDR3 spans 16 residues.

This clonotype came up a few times. The V gene is TRBV28, the J gene TRBJ2-1, with 11 bases that match TRBD2. The ends lost 5 bases at V and 9 bases at J; junction bases unmatched: 12. The CDR3 has 16 residues. Germline V gene data show CDR1 as MDHEN and CDR2 as SYDVKM. CDR3 nucleotide sequence: TGTGCCAGCAGTCAAGGACTAGCGGGTCAGGTCGGTGAGCAGTTCTTC. Translating gives CASSQGLAGQVGEQFF. Full variable domain (outside the CDR3, taken from reference TRBV28 and TRBJ2-1): DVKVTQSSRYLVKRTGEKVFLECVQDMDHENMFWYRQDPGLGLRLIYFSYDVKMKEKGDIPEGYSVSREKKERFSLILESASTNQTSMYLCASSQGLAGQVGEQFFGPGTRLTVL.

This clonotype was found a few times. This CDR3 is CASSPWRSETQYF. CDR3 DNA sequence: TGTGCCAGCAGCCCTTGGCGTTCAGAGACCCAGTACTTC. The chain employs TRBV7-9 and TRBJ2-5, with D unclear. Germline loops: CDR1 SEHNR, CDR2 FQNEAQ (reference sequence). With 5 bases removed from V and 4 bases from J, the gap between germline ends came to 11 bases. This CDR3 has 13 residues. The complete variable domain, with remaining parts taken from reference TRBV7-9 and TRBJ2-5, reads DTGVSQNPRHKITKRGQNVTFRCDPISEHNRLYWYRQTLGQGPEFLTYFQNEAQLEKSRLLSDRFSAERPKGSFSTLEIQRTEQGDSAMYLCASSPWRSETQYFGPGTRLLVL.

This clonotype was seen repeatedly, ten times or more. The chain carries TRBV7-2 and TRBJ2-3, with 7 bases fitting TRBD2. This CDR3 contains 14 residues. J lost 4 bases, V lost 0 bases, and 1 base had no gene match. Germline lookup yields CDR1 SGHTA and CDR2 FQGNSA. The CDR3 DNA is TGTGCCAGCAGCTTAGCGGGAGGGTCAGATACGCAGTATTTT. It is translated as CASSLAGGSDTQYF. Full variable domain (rest looked up from reference TRBV7-2 and TRBJ2-3): GAGVSQSPSNKVTEKGKDVELRCDPISGHTALYWYRQSLGQGLEFLIYFQGNSAPDKSGLPSDRFSAERTGGSVSTLTIQRTQQEDSAVYLCASSLAGGSDTQYFGPGTRLTVL.

This clonotype was seen a handful of times. V usage is TRBV15 and J usage is TRBJ2-3; D gene unclear. Germline loops: CDR1 LNHNV, CDR2 YYDKDF (reference sequence). The CDR3 sequence is 17 residues long. V was pared by 1 base and J by 6 bases, with 20 bases between. CDR3 DNA sequence: TGTGCCACCAGCAGAGTCCCCGTAGTATCCCTCAGCGATACGCAGTATTTT. Amino acid sequence: CATSRVPVVSLSDTQYF.

The CDR3 spells CASSQNRQSYYEQYF. The CDR3 coding sequence is TGCGCCAGCAGCCAAAACCGACAGAGCTACTACGAGCAGTACTTC. The chain recombines TRBV4-3 with TRBJ2-7; maybe TRBD1 (5 bases). Trimming shortened V by 2 bases and J by 3 bases, and 14 bases separated the two germline ends. The CDR3 extends over 15 amino acids. Germline assignment: CDR1 LGHNA and CDR2 YSLEER.

This chain links TRBV12-3 or TRBV12-4 with TRBJ2-2; D may be TRBD2 (5 bases). Trimming took 8 bases from V and 6 from J, leaving 7 bases between them. This CDR3 comprises 11 residues. The CDR3 DNA reads TGTGCCAGCCCCGGGGCCGGGGAGCTGTTTTTT. Translated: CASPGAGELFF.

This clonotype has just a few counts. J is TRBJ2-1 and V is TRBV5-4, with 10 bases identical to TRBD2. The CDR3 has 16 residues. Looked up from germline, CDR1 is SGHNT and CDR2 is YYREEE (reference sequence). With 4 bases clipped from V and 8 bases from J, the junction kept 12 bases outside the gene matches. The CDR3 DNA sequence: TGTGCCAGCAGCCCAGTAGCGGCTAGCGGGAGCTATGAGCAGTTCTTC. Protein: CASSPVAASGSYEQFF. Together with reference TRBV5-4 and TRBJ2-1, the CDR3 gives the full variable domain: ETGVTQSPTHLIKTRGQQVTLRCSSQSGHNTVSWYQQALGQGPQFIFQYYREEENGRGNFPPRFSGLQFPNYSSELNVNALELDDSALYLCASSPVAASGSYEQFFGPGTRLTVL.

This clonotype has at least ten counts. This chain connects TRBV5-1 to TRBJ2-7, with 9 bases that match TRBD1. Germline CDR1 SGHRS, CDR2 YFSETQ. The CDR3 runs to 14 residues. With 5 bases clipped from V and 3 bases from J, the junction kept 6 bases outside the gene matches. CDR3 in DNA: TGCGCCAGCAGGCCGGACAGGGGAATCTACGAGCAGTACTTC. As protein: CASRPDRGIYEQYF.

This clonotype was seen many times. V and J are TRBV12-3 or TRBV12-4 and TRBJ2-3, with TRBD2 identical over 8 bases. The J segment lost 5 bases and the V segment lost 2 bases, leaving 6 bases of the junction unmatched. CDR3 length: 15 amino acids. CDR3 DNA sequence: TGTGCCAGCAGTTTAAGAGGCGGGAGGATAGATACGCAGTATTTT. Protein: CASSLRGGRIDTQYF.